Described below is a single T cell receptor beta chain sequence and its context. Each CDR3 protein is one row after TCRdb ran MiXCR on the RACE reads. The sample holds around 76,000 distinct CDR3 sequences, 12% seen once. The data were obtained in a study of human T cells and chemical hapten exposure. Indicated time point: patch test 1, 2 weeks after DPC sensitization. Indicated treatment: therapeutic diphenylcyclopropenone sensitization with weekly scalp DPC. CDR3 length equals 14 residues. Germline CDR1 MNHEY, CDR2 SMNVEV (reference sequence). The junction had 5 bases not matched to a gene; V was cut back by 5 bases and J by 6 bases.

This sample comprised whole blood, obtained in connection with sensitization to the hapten diphenylcyclopropenone (DPC). The chain joins TRBV27 to TRBJ2-7; 12 bases align to TRBD1. The receptor was isolated from a woman between 55 and 75 years old with alopecia areata. Some clones in this sample may be carry-over from other donors' samples. The CDR3 DNA sequence: TGTGCCAGCAGTGAGGGGACAGGGGGCTGCGAGCAGTACTTC. Amino acid sequence: CASSEGTGGCEQYF.